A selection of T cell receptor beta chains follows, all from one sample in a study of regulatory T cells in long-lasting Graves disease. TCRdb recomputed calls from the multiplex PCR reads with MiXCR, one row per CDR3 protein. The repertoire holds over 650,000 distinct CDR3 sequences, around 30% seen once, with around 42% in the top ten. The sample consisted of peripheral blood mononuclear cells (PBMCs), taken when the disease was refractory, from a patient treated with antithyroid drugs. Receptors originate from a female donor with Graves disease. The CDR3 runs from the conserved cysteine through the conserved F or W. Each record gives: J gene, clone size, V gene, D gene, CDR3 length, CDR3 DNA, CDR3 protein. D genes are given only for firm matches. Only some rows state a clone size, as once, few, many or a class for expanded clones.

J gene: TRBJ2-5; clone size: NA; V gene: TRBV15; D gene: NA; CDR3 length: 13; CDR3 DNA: TGTGCCACCAGCAGGGGGCCGGGAGAGACCCAGTACTTC; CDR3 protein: CATSRGPGETQYF
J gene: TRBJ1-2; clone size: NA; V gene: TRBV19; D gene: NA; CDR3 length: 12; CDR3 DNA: TGTGCCAGTAGTGCGCCGGTGCGCGGCTACACCTTC; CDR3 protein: CASSAPVRGYTF
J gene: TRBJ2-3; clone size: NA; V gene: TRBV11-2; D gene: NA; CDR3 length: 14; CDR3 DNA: TGTGCCAGCAGCCTACAATCGAGCACAGATACGCAGTATTTT; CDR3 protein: CASSLQSSTDTQYF
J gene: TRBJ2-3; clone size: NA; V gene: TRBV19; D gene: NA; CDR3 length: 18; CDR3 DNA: TGTGCCAGTAGTATCCGGGCGGGGACGTCCAAGAGCACAGATACGCAGTATTTT; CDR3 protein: CASSIRAGTSKSTDTQYF
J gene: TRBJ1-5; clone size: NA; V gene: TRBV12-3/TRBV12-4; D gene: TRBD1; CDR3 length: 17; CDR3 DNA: TGTGCCAGCAGTTTGGGAGGGCAGGGGGTTCGCAATCAGCCCCAGCATTTT; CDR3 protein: CASSLGGQGVRNQPQHF
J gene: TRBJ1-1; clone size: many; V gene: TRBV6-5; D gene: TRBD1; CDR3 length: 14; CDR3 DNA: TGTGCCAGCAGTTTGGACAGGGTGGGCACTGAAGCTTTCTTT; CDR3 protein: CASSLDRVGTEAFF
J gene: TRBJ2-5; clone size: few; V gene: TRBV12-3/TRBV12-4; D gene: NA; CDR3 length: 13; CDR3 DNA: TGTGCCAGCAGCCCTCCTCAGGTCGGGACCCAGTACTTC; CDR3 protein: CASSPPQVGTQYF
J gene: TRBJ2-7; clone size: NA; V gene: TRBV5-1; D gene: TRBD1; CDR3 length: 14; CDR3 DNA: TGCGCCAGCACCGAGACAGGGAAGGCACGAAAGCAGTACTTC; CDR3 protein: CASTETGKARKQYF
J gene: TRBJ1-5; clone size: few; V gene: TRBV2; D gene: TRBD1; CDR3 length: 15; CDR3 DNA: TGTGCCAGCAGCGGAGGACAGGGGACCGAAAAGCCCCAGCATTTT; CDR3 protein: CASSGGQGTEKPQHF
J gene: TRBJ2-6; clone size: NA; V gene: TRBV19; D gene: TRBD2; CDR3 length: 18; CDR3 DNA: TGTGCCAGTAGTATTCGGGCGGGAGGAAGTCCTGGGGCCAACGTCCTGACTTTC; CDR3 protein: CASSIRAGGSPGANVLTF
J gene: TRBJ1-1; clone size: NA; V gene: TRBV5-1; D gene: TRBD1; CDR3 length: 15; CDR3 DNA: TGCGCCAGCAGCTCAGGAGACAGGGTAGGCACTGAAGCTTTCTTT; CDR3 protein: CASSSGDRVGTEAFF
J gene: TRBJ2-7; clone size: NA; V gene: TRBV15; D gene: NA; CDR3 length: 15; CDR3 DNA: TGTGCCACCAGCAGAGATATAGGCAACTCCTACGAGCAGTACTTC; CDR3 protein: CATSRDIGNSYEQYF
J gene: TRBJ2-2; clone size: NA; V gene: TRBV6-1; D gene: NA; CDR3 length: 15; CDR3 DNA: TGTGCCAGCAGTGAAGGTCTAGCACCCACCCGGGAGCTGTTTTTT; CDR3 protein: CASSEGLAPTRELFF
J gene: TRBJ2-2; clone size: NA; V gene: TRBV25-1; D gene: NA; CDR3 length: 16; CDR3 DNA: TGTGCCAGCAGTGGAGCTACTACGCGAGGCACCGGGGAGCTGTTTTTT; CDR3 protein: CASSGATTRGTGELFF
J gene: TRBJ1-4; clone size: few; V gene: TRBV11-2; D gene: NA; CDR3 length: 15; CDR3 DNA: TGTGCCAGCAGCCCCCCGGGGGCCGTTAATGAAAAACTGTTTTTT; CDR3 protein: CASSPPGAVNEKLFF
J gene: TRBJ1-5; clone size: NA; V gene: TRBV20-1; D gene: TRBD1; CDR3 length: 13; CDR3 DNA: TGCAGTGCTAGATACAGGGGTGATCAGCCCCAGCATTTT; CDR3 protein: CSARYRGDQPQHF
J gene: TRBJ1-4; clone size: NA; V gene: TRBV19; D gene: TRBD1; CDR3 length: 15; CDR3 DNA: TGTGCCAGTAGTCCCCGGACAGGGGGTAATGAAAAACTGTTTTTT; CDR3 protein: CASSPRTGGNEKLFF
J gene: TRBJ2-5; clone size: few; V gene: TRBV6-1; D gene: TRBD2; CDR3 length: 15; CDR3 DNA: TGTGCCAGCAGTGCTAGCGGGAGAAGGCTGGAGACCCAGTACTTC; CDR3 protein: CASSASGRRLETQYF
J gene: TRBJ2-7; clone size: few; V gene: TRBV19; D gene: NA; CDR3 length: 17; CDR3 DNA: TGTGCCAGTAGTATAGATCACGGAGCGGTTAAACCCTACGAGCAGTACTTC; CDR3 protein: CASSIDHGAVKPYEQYF
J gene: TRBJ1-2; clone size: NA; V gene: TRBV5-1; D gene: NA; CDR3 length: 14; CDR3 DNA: TGCGCCAGCAGCTACCCGAGGGTTGGGGATGGCTACACCTTC; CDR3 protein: CASSYPRVGDGYTF
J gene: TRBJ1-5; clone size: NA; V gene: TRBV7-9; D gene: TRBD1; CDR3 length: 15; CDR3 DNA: TGTGCCAGCAGCTTAGGGACAGGGGAGATCCAGCCCCAGCATTTT; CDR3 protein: CASSLGTGEIQPQHF
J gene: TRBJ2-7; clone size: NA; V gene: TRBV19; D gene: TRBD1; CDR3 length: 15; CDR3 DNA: TGTGCCAGTCGACCCGGGACAGCCCTTACCTACGAGCAGTACTTC; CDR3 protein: CASRPGTALTYEQYF
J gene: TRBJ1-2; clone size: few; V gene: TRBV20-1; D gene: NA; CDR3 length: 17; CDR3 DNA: TGCAGTGCTAGAGATCTCTTTATAGACAGGACTTTTACTGGCTACACCTTC; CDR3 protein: CSARDLFIDRTFTGYTF
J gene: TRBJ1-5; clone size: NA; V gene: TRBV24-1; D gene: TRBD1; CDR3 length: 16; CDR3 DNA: TGTGCCACCAGCGACACGGGACAGGGAGGCAATCAGCCCCAGCATTTT; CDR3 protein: CATSDTGQGGNQPQHF
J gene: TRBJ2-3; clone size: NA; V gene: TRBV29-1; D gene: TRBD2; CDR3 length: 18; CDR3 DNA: TGCAGCGTTGATTTCCCACCGGGACTACCAGACAGCACAGATACGCAGTATTTT; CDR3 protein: CSVDFPPGLPDSTDTQYF
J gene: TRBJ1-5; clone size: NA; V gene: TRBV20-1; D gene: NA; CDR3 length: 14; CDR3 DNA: TGCAGTGCTAGGACAGGCCTGGGGCATCAGCCCCAGCATTTT; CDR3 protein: CSARTGLGHQPQHF
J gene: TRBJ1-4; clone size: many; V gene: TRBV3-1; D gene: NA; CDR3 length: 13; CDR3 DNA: TGTGCCAGCAGCCAAGATAGGGGCGTAAAACTGTTTTTT; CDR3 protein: CASSQDRGVKLFF
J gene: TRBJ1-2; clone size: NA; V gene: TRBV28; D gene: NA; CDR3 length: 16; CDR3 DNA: TGTGCCAGCAGTGAACCTCGACAGCGCCTTACCTATGGCTACACCTTC; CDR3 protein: CASSEPRQRLTYGYTF
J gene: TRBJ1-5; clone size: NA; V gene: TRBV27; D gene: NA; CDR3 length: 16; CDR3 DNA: TGTGCCAGCAGTTTATCGTCGGCAGGGGGCAATCAGCCCCAGCATTTT; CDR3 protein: CASSLSSAGGNQPQHF
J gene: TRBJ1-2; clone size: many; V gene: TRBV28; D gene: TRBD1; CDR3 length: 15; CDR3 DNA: TGTGCCAGCAGGGGCCACCAGACAGGGGTTTTAGGCTACACCTTC; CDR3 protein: CASRGHQTGVLGYTF
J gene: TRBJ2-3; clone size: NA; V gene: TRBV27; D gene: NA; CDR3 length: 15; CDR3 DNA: TGTGCCAGCAGTTTAGGGGGAACGGGCACAGATACGCAGTATTTT; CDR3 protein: CASSLGGTGTDTQYF
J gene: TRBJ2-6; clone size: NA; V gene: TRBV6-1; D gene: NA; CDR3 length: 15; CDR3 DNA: TGTGCCAGCAGAACCACAAGCTCTGGGGCCAACGTCCTGACTTTC; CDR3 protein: CASRTTSSGANVLTF
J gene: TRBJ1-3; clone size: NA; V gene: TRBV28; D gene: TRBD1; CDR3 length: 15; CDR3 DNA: TGTGCCAGCAGCAGGGGGTTTGCCTCTGGAAACACCATATATTTT; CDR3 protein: CASSRGFASGNTIYF
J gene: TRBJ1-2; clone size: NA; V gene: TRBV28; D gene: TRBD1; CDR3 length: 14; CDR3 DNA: TGTGCCAGCAGTTTACCGGGACAGATCTATGGCTACACCTTC; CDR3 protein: CASSLPGQIYGYTF
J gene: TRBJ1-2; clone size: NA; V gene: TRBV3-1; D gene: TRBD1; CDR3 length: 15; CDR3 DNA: TGTGCCAGCAGCCAAGGGTACGACAGGGGGCTTGGCTACACCTTC; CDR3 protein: CASSQGYDRGLGYTF
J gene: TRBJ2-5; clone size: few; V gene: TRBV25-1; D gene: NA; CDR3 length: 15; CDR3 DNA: TGTGCCAGCAGTGAAGTAGGCGTAGGGAGGGAGACCCAGTACTTC; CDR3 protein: CASSEVGVGRETQYF